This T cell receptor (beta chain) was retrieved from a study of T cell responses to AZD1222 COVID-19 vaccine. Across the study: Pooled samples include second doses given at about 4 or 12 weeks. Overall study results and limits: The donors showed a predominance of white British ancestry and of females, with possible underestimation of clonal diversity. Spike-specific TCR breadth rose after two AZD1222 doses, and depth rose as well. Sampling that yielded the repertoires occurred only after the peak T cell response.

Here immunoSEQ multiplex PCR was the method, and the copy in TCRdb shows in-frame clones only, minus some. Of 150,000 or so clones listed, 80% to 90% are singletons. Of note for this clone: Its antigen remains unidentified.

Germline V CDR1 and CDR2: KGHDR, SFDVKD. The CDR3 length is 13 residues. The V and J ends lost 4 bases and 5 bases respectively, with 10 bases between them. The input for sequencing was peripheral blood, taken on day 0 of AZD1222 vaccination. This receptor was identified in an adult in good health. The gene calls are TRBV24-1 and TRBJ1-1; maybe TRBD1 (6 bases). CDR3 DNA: TGTGCCACCAGTGAGGGGGGGCCGACTGAAGCTTTCTTT. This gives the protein CATSEGGPTEAFF.